This T cell receptor (beta chain) was documented in a study of T cell repertoires in cytomegalovirus infection. At the level of the study: As its CMV epitopes, the study selected recently identified HLA-C-restricted and well-studied HLA-B-restricted targets. Public TCR beta signature analysis indicated the presence of both CMV infection and matching HLA type.

Details on this clonotype: What it binds is not known.

Germline-derived CDR1 and CDR2 are MDHEN and SYDVKM. The length of the CDR3 is 15 residues. V shed 6 bases, J shed 0 bases, and the junction held 7 bases outside the gene matches. Overall study findings and caveats: CMV-specific TCR beta clonotypes restricted by HLA-C dominated the ex vivo response.

A single record per CDR3 protein comes from TCRdb applying MiXCR to the reads. Counted here are about 310,000 distinct CDR3 sequences, around 25% occurring once; the ten biggest clones make up about 14%. The V and J genes are TRBV28 and TRBJ1-2; 7 bases agree with TRBD1. This sample comprised cultured PBMCs, obtained from culture after CMV antigen stimulation. This receptor was identified in a human donor in good health (CMV status not recorded). Some clones in this sample may be carry-over from other donors' samples. The DNA for the CDR3 is TGTGCCAGCAGACAAGACAGGGCACCTAACTATGGCTACACCTTC. As protein: CASRQDRAPNYGYTF.